This paragraph reports one T cell receptor (beta chain). Its cognate antigen is unknown. The sort gate was single viable CD3+CD4+CD8-CD45RO+ cells for memory CD4+ T cells. The length of the CDR3 is 15 residues. Trimming pared 3 bases from V and 5 bases from J, leaving 13 bases between. Germline lookup yields CDR1 MNHNS and CDR2 SASEGT. This record comes from a study of memory CD4+ T cells and cytomegalovirus serostatus. Background on the study: This sample comes from healthy Belgian adults, several CMV seropositive, 24 seronegative. General study findings and limits: Of 150 to 200 reported CMV TCRbeta sequences, roughly 67 were found in memory CD4+ repertoires.

Using immunoSEQ multiplex PCR, the repertoire was profiled, and TCRdb retains in-frame clones only, with some absent. The top ten hold approximately 0.78% of the sample, which has just under 40,000 clones, 75% to 80% seen once. The chain combines TRBV6-1 with TRBJ1-4; D is ambiguous. Sequencing was carried out using memory CD4+ T cells from blood. The origin of this receptor is an adult in good health and CMV-seronegative. CDR3 region: CASSDTGSQNEKLFF. Here the CDR3 DNA reads TGTGCCAGCAGTGACACGGGCAGTCAGAATGAAAAACTGTTTTTT.